This T cell receptor (beta chain) was identified during a study of blood T cell repertoires in COVID-19. Sequencing was performed with immunoSEQ multiplex PCR; in TCRdb, only in-frame clones are kept and a portion is missing. The sample contains about half a million clones, 75% to 90% of which appear only once. Germline assignment: CDR1 MGHRA and CDR2 YSYEKL. The CDR3 has 12 residues. V was pared by 9 bases and J by 5 bases, with 10 bases between. The sequencing sample was made of peripheral blood. The chain is built from TRBV4-1 and TRBJ1-4, with D perhaps matching TRBD1 (5 bases). This TCR was recovered from a young man with COVID-19, enrolled during active disease. For the CDR3, the DNA is TGCGCCAGTGGGGCAGGGAATGAAAAACTGTTTTTT. Translation: CASGAGNEKLFF.